Each of the 26 T cell receptor beta chains below was sequenced from the same sample in a study of PD-1 blockade in classical Hodgkin lymphoma. The table came from immunoSEQ multiplex PCR; TCRdb's copy has only in-frame clones and leaves some out. The sample shows 41,000 or so clones, about two thirds of them seen only once. The time point: cycle 4 day 1 (C4D1), after 5 to 7 weeks of nivolumab. Brentuximab vedotin exposure varied, and every patient relapsed after autologous stem cell transplantation. Sequences were derived from peripheral blood mononuclear cells (PBMCs), sampled before the fourth cycle of nivolumab. These receptors were collected from a human donor with classical Hodgkin lymphoma.

The sample holds a few counts of this clone. The chain carries TRBV10-3 and TRBJ2-7, with D hard to call. V shed 5 bases and J shed 2 bases, with 10 bases lying between them. CDR1 is ENHRY, CDR2 SYGVKD, per germline. This CDR3 has 13 amino acids. This CDR3 reads CAISPTMAYEQYF. The CDR3 nucleotides are TGTGCCATCAGTCCTACGATGGCCTACGAGCAGTACTTC.

The gene calls are TRBV11-2 and TRBJ2-7, with D perhaps given as TRBD1 or TRBD2 (7 bases each). The V gene's germline CDR1 is SGHAT and CDR2 FQNNGV. V was shortened by 4 bases and J by 3 bases, with 13 bases between the two germline ends. CDR3 length equals 14 residues. Written as DNA, the CDR3 is TGTGCCAGCAGCTCCCAGGGGGGGGGCTACGAGCAGTACTTC. This encodes CASSSQGGGYEQYF.

The chain links TRBV4-1 to TRBJ1-5; D gene ambiguous. The CDR3 contains 15 residues. The V gene's germline CDR1 is MGHRA and CDR2 YSYEKL. Trimming stripped 3 bases from V and 1 base from J, with 10 bases between. The CDR3 DNA follows: TGCGCCAGCAGCCATACCGACTACAGCAATCAGCCCCAGCATTTT. Translating it yields CASSHTDYSNQPQHF.

By share of the sample, this clone is medium-sized. The J gene is TRBJ1-6, the V gene TRBV27; no reliable D call. The germline V gene has CDR1 MNHEY and CDR2 SMNVEV (reference sequence). V lost 6 bases and J lost 5, with 5 bases in between. The CDR3 has 12 residues. This chain's CDR3 is CASRPNNSPLHF. CDR3 bases: TGTGCCAGCAGACCTAATAATTCACCCCTCCACTTT.

By frequency in the sample, this clone is medium-sized. V and J are TRBV7-9 and TRBJ2-7; D not certain. This CDR3 comprises 12 residues. The germline V and J ends were trimmed by 6 bases and 4 bases, with 10 bases remaining between them. Per the germline V gene, CDR1 is SEHNR and CDR2 is FQNEAQ (reference sequence). The CDR3 DNA reads as TGTGCCAGCAGTCTGGGCCGGTACGAGCAGTACTTC. Translation gives CASSLGRYEQYF.

This rearrangement joins TRBV5-4 to TRBJ2-1, with TRBD2 as a possible D gene (6 bases). Trimming took off 5 bases at V and 7 bases at J, with 25 bases between the two ends. This CDR3 is built from 17 residues. Germline values: CDR1 SGHNT, CDR2 YYREEE (reference sequence). In DNA form, the CDR3 reads TGTGCCAGCAGTGGTATTCAGACTAGTTCCCCCACTAATGAGCAGTTCTTC. Translating it yields CASSGIQTSSPTNEQFF.

This clone occurred once. The chain combines TRBV15 with TRBJ1-2; D gene ambiguous. Looked up from germline, CDR1 is LNHNV and CDR2 is YYDKDF (reference sequence). This CDR3 comprises 15 residues. The V and J ends lost 0 bases and 0 bases respectively, with 8 bases between them. The CDR3 loop is CATSRDRGANYGYTF. The CDR3 nucleotides read TGTGCCACCAGCAGAGATCGGGGAGCTAACTATGGCTACACCTTC.

The chain uses TRBV9 and TRBJ2-3, with TRBD1 identical over 9 bases. This CDR3 region has 16 residues. Germline CDR1 is SGDLS and CDR2 is YYNGEE. The trim removed 2 bases at V and 2 bases at J, leaving 6 bases unmatched. As DNA, the CDR3 is TGTGCCAGCAGCGTTGGTGGGACAGGGACCACAGATACGCAGTATTTT. Translated: CASSVGGTGTTDTQYF.

The CDR3 spells CASSLYQSGANVLTF. As DNA, the CDR3 is TGTGCCAGCAGCTTGTATCAGTCTGGGGCCAACGTCCTGACTTTC. The rearrangement joins TRBV5-6 to TRBJ2-6; D ambiguous. The CDR3 is made up of 15 amino acids. From germline, CDR1 is SGHDT and CDR2 YYEEEE. The V end was cut by 1 base, the J end by 1 base, with 6 bases between. The complete variable domain, with remaining parts taken from reference TRBV5-6 and TRBJ2-6, reads DAGVTQSPTHLIKTRGQQVTLRCSPKSGHDTVSWYQQALGQGPQFIFQYYEEEERQRGNFPDRFSGHQFPNYSSELNVNALLLGDSALYLCASSLYQSGANVLTFGAGSRLTVL.

The chain combines TRBV5-1 with TRBJ1-2; TRBD1 matches at 7 bases. V dropped 3 bases and J dropped 6; count of bases not matched to a gene: 11. Germline V lookup: CDR1 SGHRS, CDR2 YFSETQ. This CDR3 is built from 15 residues. CDR3 sequence: CASSSATGKSNGYTF. The CDR3 DNA reads as TGCGCCAGCAGCTCTGCGACAGGGAAGAGCAATGGCTACACCTTC.

Turning to this clone: Its ends do not fully match the called genes, so a read error is possible. The chain couples TRBV7-7 to TRBJ2-1, with D unclear. The CDR3 extends over 13 amino acids. The V gene's germline CDR1 is SSHAT and CDR2 FNYEAQ (reference sequence). The CDR3 here is CASSLDRAAEQFF. The CDR3 region has the DNA TGTGCTAGCAGCCTCGACCGAGCTGCGGAGCAGTTCTTC.

The chain joins TRBV18 to TRBJ2-5; D gene ambiguous. This CDR3 has 16 amino acids. The V gene lost 0 bases and the J gene lost 2 bases, with 13 bases spanning the gap. Germline loops: CDR1 KGHSH, CDR2 LQKENI. CDR3 protein: CASSPPLDSLQETQYF. The CDR3 DNA follows: TGTGCCAGCTCACCACCTCTTGATTCGCTTCAAGAGACCCAGTACTTC. Full variable domain (rest looked up from reference TRBV18 and TRBJ2-5): NAGVMQNPRHLVRRRGQEARLRCSPMKGHSHVYWYRQLPEEGLKFMVYLQKENIIDESGMPKERFSAEFPKEGPSILRIQQVVRGDSAAYFCASSPPLDSLQETQYFGPGTRLLVL.

This chain connects TRBV5-4 to TRBJ1-5, with D unclear. CDR1 and CDR2 (germline): SGHNT, YYREEE (reference sequence). V gave up 2 bases and J gave up 10 bases, with 10 bases separating them. This CDR3 is built from 12 residues. The CDR3, as DNA: TGTGCCAGCAGCTTAATGGGGAAACCCCAGCATTTT. Translation gives CASSLMGKPQHF.

The chain uses TRBV5-6 and TRBJ2-7; possibly TRBD1 for D (6 bases). Trimming cost V 4 bases and J 3 bases, with 11 bases left between them. Germline CDR1 SGHDT, CDR2 YYEEEE. This CDR3 spans 13 amino acids. The DNA for the CDR3 is TGTGCCAGCAGCGCGGACAGTTTCTACGAGCAGTACTTC. Its protein is CASSADSFYEQYF.

The chain is built from TRBV5-6 and TRBJ1-1; D is unresolved. CDR1 is SGHDT, CDR2 YYEEEE, per germline. The CDR3 sequence is 16 residues long. V gave up 1 base and J gave up 0 bases, with 13 bases separating them. CDR3 region: CASSLLQPSMNTEAFF. The CDR3 DNA reads TGTGCCAGCAGCTTGCTGCAGCCTTCCATGAACACTGAAGCTTTCTTT.

The chain recombines TRBV9 with TRBJ2-3; 8 nucleotides line up with TRBD2. Germline CDR1 SGDLS, CDR2 YYNGEE. Unmatched junction bases numbered 3, after V lost 3 bases and J lost 3 bases. CDR3 length: 14 residues. CDR3 in DNA: TGTGCCAGCAGCGCGGGCGGGGGGACAGATACGCAGTATTTT. Translating gives CASSAGGGTDTQYF.

The chain joins TRBV10-3 to TRBJ1-1; 9 positions agree with TRBD1. The germline CDR1 and CDR2 sequences are ENHRY and SYGVKD. This CDR3 has 13 residues. J lost 6 bases, V lost 10 bases, and 9 bases had no gene match. CDR3 region: CATRDRVDAEAFF. DNA of the CDR3: TGTGCCACCAGGGACAGGGTAGACGCTGAAGCTTTCTTT.

This chain connects TRBV28 to TRBJ1-2, with 10 bases aligning to TRBD1. V lost 7 bases, J lost 7 bases, and 9 bases stayed unmatched. Germline assignment: CDR1 MDHEN and CDR2 SYDVKM. The CDR3 has 14 amino acids. The CDR3 nucleotides read TGTGCCAGCACTTTGCCGGGACAGGGGTCTGGCTACACCTTC. Translation: CASTLPGQGSGYTF.

This chain uses TRBV28 with TRBJ2-1; no reliable D call. The V and J ends lost 3 bases and 9 bases respectively, with 3 bases between them. The CDR3 contains 10 residues. Germline assignment: CDR1 MDHEN and CDR2 SYDVKM. CDR3 in DNA: TGTGCCAGCAGTTTGGGTGAGCAGTTCTTC. Amino acid sequence: CASSLGEQFF.

The chain links TRBV18 to TRBJ1-6; a possible D gene is TRBD1 (6 bases). CDR3 length equals 18 residues. Germline loops: CDR1 KGHSH, CDR2 LQKENI. With 2 bases removed from V and 0 bases from J, the gap between germline ends came to 14 bases. CDR3 sequence: CASSPMNGGDSYNSPLHF. In DNA form, the CDR3 reads TGTGCCAGCTCACCAATGAATGGGGGCGACTCCTATAATTCACCCCTCCACTTT.

CDR3 sequence: CASSLNHRGETQYF. The CDR3 DNA reads as TGTGCCAGCAGCTTAAATCATCGAGGAGAGACCCAGTACTTC. This rearrangement joins TRBV7-2 to TRBJ2-5, with D hard to call. Germline V gives CDR1 SGHTA, CDR2 FQGNSA. This CDR3 contains 14 residues. V shed 2 bases and J shed 4 bases, with 11 bases lying between them.

V gene TRBV2 combines with J gene TRBJ2-7; D gene uncertain. The CDR3 has 13 amino acids. CDR1 is SNHLY and CDR2 is FYNNEI in the germline V gene. V lost 2 bases to trimming and J lost 3 bases, with 8 bases between them. The CDR3 spells CASSEFIGYEQYF. The CDR3 coding sequence is TGTGCCAGCAGTGAATTTATCGGCTACGAGCAGTACTTC.

This clone showed up just a few times. The chain uses TRBV5-5 and TRBJ1-1; TRBD1 aligns across 7 bases. This CDR3 is built from 13 residues. Germline CDR1 is SGHKS and CDR2 is YYEKEE (reference sequence). The trim removed 2 bases at V and 5 bases at J, leaving 3 bases unmatched. The CDR3 DNA sequence: TGTGCCAGCAGCTTTTCAGGGGGAACTGAAGCTTTCTTT. Its translation: CASSFSGGTEAFF.

The chain uses TRBV6-5 and TRBJ2-1; a weak D match, TRBD2 (5 bases). CDR3 length: 14 residues. V was shortened by 5 bases and J by 7 bases, with 15 bases between the two germline ends. Germline assignment: CDR1 MNHEY and CDR2 SVGAGI. DNA for the CDR3: TGTGCCAGCAGTCCCCCGGAGGTGGGGAATGAGCAGTTCTTC. The encoded protein is CASSPPEVGNEQFF.

The chain uses TRBV7-8 and TRBJ1-1; a weak D match, TRBD1 (6 bases). Germline CDR1 reads SGHVS; CDR2 reads FQNEAQ. V lost 5 bases and J 3 bases, leaving 13 bases between the germline ends. CDR3 length equals 14 residues. In DNA form, the CDR3 reads TGTGCCAGCAGCGGGCGGACAGCGTACACTGAAGCTTTCTTT. It is translated as CASSGRTAYTEAFF.

The rearrangement uses TRBV6-1 and TRBJ2-7, with 11 bases aligning to TRBD2. This CDR3 contains 14 residues. CDR1 and CDR2 (germline): MNHNS, SASEGT. V lost 4 bases, J lost 3 bases, and 2 bases stayed unmatched. As DNA, the CDR3 is TGTGCCAGCAGTGCGACTAGCGGGGTCTACGAGCAGTACTTC. Protein: CASSATSGVYEQYF.